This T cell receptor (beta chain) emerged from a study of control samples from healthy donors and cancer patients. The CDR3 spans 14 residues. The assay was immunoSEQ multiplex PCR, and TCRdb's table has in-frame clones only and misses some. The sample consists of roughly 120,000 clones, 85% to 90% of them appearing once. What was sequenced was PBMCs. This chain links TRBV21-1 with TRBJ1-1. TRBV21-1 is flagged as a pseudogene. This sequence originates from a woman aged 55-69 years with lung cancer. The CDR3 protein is CASRLWQPHTEAFF. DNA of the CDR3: TGTGCCAGCCGCCTGTGGCAGCCCCACACTGAAGCTTTCTTT.